A selection of T cell receptor beta chains follows, all from one sample in a study of cytomegalovirus exposure and HLA in healthy donors. The protocol was immunoSEQ multiplex PCR, while the TCRdb copy is restricted to in-frame clones and leaves out a portion. In the table there are 200,000 to 250,000 clones, about 86% of which are singletons. What was sequenced was PBMCs. The source of these receptors is a woman in her sixties or seventies in good health and CMV-seropositive. CDR3s include the opening cysteine and the closing phenylalanine or tryptophan. Fields, in order: D gene, clone size, J gene, V gene, CDR3 protein, CDR3 DNA. The D gene is left open where the match is weak. Where a row states a size, it is once, few, many or the class of an expanded clone; other rows omit it.

>.|.|TRBJ1-5|TRBV5-4
CASSFLPGTNQPQHF
TGTGCCAGCAGCTTCCTCCCGGGAACTAATCAGCCCCAGCATTTT
>.|.|TRBJ1-4|TRBV5-1
CASNPAGGATNEKLFF
TGCGCCAGCAACCCGGCGGGCGGTGCAACTAATGAAAAACTGTTTTTT
>.|.|TRBJ2-3|TRBV9
CASSARPALSTDTQYF
TGTGCCAGCAGCGCCCGGCCAGCGCTAAGCACAGATACGCAGTATTTT
>TRBD2|.|TRBJ2-3|TRBV5-1
CASNITGTSGTDTQYF
TGCGCCAGCAACATAACCGGGACTAGCGGCACAGATACGCAGTATTTT
>TRBD1|.|TRBJ2-1|TRBV6-1
CASSAGTGNEQFF
TGTGCCAGCAGCGCCGGGACAGGGAATGAGCAGTTCTTC
>TRBD2|few|TRBJ2-7|TRBV29-1
CSVEGVAGHYEQYF
TGCAGCGTTGAAGGGGTAGCGGGACACTACGAGCAGTACTTC
>.|.|TRBJ1-2|TRBV5-1
CASSLEAGTYSYTF
TGCGCCAGCAGCTTGGAAGCGGGCACGTACAGCTACACCTTC
>.|few|TRBJ2-1|TRBV7-2
CASGGGSQGWDEQFF
TGTGCCAGTGGGGGGGGCTCCCAGGGGTGGGATGAGCAGTTCTTC
>TRBD2|.|TRBJ2-1|TRBV4-2
CASSQSLGGLAGNTYNEQFF
TGTGCCAGCAGCCAGTCATTAGGGGGGTTAGCGGGAAATACCTACAATGAGCAGTTCTTC
>TRBD2|.|TRBJ2-7|TRBV7-9
CSSSLTSGRAHEQYF
TGTTCCAGCAGCTTGACTAGCGGGAGGGCCCACGAGCAGTACTTC
>.|.|TRBJ1-1|TRBV12-5
CASALGDTEAFF
TGTGCTAGTGCCTTAGGGGATACTGAAGCTTTCTTT
>TRBD1|.|TRBJ2-5|TRBV19
CASSMLRDRGFGQYF
TGTGCCAGTAGTATGCTTCGGGACAGGGGCTTTGGGCAGTACTTC
>TRBD1|.|TRBJ1-3|TRBV5-1
CASSTGQGLGNTIYF
TGCGCCAGCAGCACCGGACAGGGACTTGGAAACACCATATATTTT
>TRBD1|.|TRBJ2-7|TRBV29-1
CSVAAGGVYEQYF
TGCAGCGTTGCGGCAGGGGGCGTCTACGAGCAGTACTTC
>.|.|TRBJ2-1|TRBV6-5
CASSYERDSYNEQFF
TGTGCCAGCAGTTACGAGAGGGATTCCTACAATGAGCAGTTCTTC
>TRBD2|once|TRBJ2-1|TRBV6-1
CASSETSGSHEQFF
TGTGCCAGCAGTGAGACTAGCGGGAGTCATGAGCAGTTCTTC